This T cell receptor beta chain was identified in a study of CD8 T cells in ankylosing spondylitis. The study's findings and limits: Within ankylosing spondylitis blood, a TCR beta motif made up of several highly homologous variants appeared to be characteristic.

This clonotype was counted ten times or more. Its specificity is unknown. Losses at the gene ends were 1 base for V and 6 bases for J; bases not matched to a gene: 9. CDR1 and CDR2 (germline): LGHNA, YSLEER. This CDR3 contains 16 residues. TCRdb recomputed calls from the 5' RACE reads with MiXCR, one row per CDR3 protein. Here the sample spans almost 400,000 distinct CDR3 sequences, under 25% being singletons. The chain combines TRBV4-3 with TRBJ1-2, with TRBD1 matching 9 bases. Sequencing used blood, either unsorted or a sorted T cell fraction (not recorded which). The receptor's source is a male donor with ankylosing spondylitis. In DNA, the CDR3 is TGCGCCAGCAGCCAAGTTAGTGGACAGGGGAGGCATGGCTACACCTTC. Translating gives CASSQVSGQGRHGYTF.